This record looks at one T cell receptor (beta chain) sequence and its context. The antigen is not known. This CDR3 is 17 amino acids long. Germline V gene data show CDR1 as SGHDN and CDR2 as FVKESK. Researchers built TCR beta cDNA using 5'RACE template switching with UMIs. TCRdb reworked the 5' RACE reads into one entry per CDR3 protein, no DNA. The sample table includes some 300,000 distinct CDR3 sequences. The entry originates in a study of T cells expressing NK-cell markers. Study context: Seropositivity for HCMV was found in seven of the eight sequenced donors, with one seronegative. Overall study results and limits: Evidence did not settle whether expanded NKG2C+ T cell clones targeted HCMV.

The sequenced sample was blood T cells: a sorted CD56 or NKG2C T cell subset, CD4+ or CD8+ T cells, or bulk PBMC T cells (not recorded which). The rearrangement links TRBV14 to TRBJ2-1; the TCRdb D gene call, TRBD2, has no DNA to confirm it. The clonotype originates from a man between 18 and 35 years old in good health. The CDR3 region is CASSQAFGTSAYNEQFF.